These T cell receptor beta chains were read from a single sample in a study of shared clonotypes between healthy human individuals. Using immunoSEQ multiplex PCR, the repertoire was profiled, and TCRdb retains in-frame clones only, with some absent. The table records 600,000 to 700,000 clones, 73% of them present only once. What was sequenced was memory CD4+ T cells sorted from blood. Source of these receptors: a woman in her 30s in good health. Each CDR3 is given with its conserved first and last residue. D genes are given only for firm matches. The listing skips clone size in some rows; elsewhere it reads once, few, many or a size class.

v_gene,d_gene,abundance,j_gene,CDR3nt,CDR3aa
TRBV29-1,-,many,TRBJ2-1,TGCAGCGTTGAAAACAATGAGCAGTTCTTC,CSVENNEQFF
TRBV30,-,-,TRBJ1-1,TGTGCCCAGAGAGGGGTGGGCGCTTTCTTT,CAQRGVGAFF
TRBV7-9,-,-,TRBJ2-7,TGTGCCAGCAGCTTAGAGTCAGGCTGGTCGTACTTC,CASSLESGWSYF
TRBV5-1,-,few,TRBJ1-5,TGCGCCAGCAGTGTCCGGTCGGGGGCCGGTCAGCCCCAGCATTTT,CASSVRSGAGQPQHF
TRBV5-1,-,-,TRBJ1-2,TGCGCCAGCAGCCAGGACTTCGATTATGGCTACACCTTC,CASSQDFDYGYTF
TRBV6-1,TRBD2,-,TRBJ2-5,TGTGCCAGCAGTGAGGTGGGGGGGTTAGAGACCCAGTACTTC,CASSEVGGLETQYF
TRBV7-2,-,-,TRBJ2-7,TGTGCCAGCAGCTACCGACGGAGTTACGAGCAGTACTTC,CASSYRRSYEQYF
TRBV7-9,-,-,TRBJ1-2,TGTGCCAGCAGCCTACCCCACCCCAACTATGGCTACACCTTC,CASSLPHPNYGYTF
TRBV6-6,TRBD1,once,TRBJ2-1,TGTGCCAGCAACGGGGACAGGGGGGCTAGTCCGTTCTTC,CASNGDRGASPFF
TRBV7-8,-,once,TRBJ1-1,TGTGCCAGCAGCTTAGCGCTTGACACTGAAGCTTTCTTT,CASSLALDTEAFF
TRBV15,-,many,TRBJ1-4,TGTGCCACCAGCAGAGTTCGGTGGGGTGCGGCTAATGAAAAACTGTTTTTT,CATSRVRWGAANEKLFF
TRBV7-9,-,-,TRBJ1-4,TGTGCCAGCAGTCGCCGGGACGGACCTAATGAAAAACTGTTTTTT,CASSRRDGPNEKLFF
TRBV28,TRBD1,-,TRBJ2-5,TGTGCCAGCAGTTCGACTTGGGACAGGGTAGAGACCCAGTACTTC,CASSSTWDRVETQYF
TRBV6-6,-,-,TRBJ2-1,TGTGCCAGCAGCCCTCCCGGGGACAATGAGCAGTTCTTC,CASSPPGDNEQFF
TRBV4-1,-,-,TRBJ2-6,TGCGCCAGCAGCCAAGATCGGGGCGTAAGCTCTGGGGCCAACGTCCTGACTTTC,CASSQDRGVSSGANVLTF
TRBV10-3,TRBD1,-,TRBJ2-3,TGTGCCATCAGTGTGGGACAGAGCACAGATACGCAGTATTTT,CAISVGQSTDTQYF
TRBV19,-,-,TRBJ1-2,TGTGCCAGTAGCAGACAGTTTCAGGGCTACACCTTC,CASSRQFQGYTF
TRBV10-3,TRBD2,many,TRBJ2-7,TGTGCCATCAGTCAGGGACTAGCGGGAGCGGATGAGCAGTACTTC,CAISQGLAGADEQYF
TRBV29-1,-,-,TRBJ2-2,TGCAGCGTTAAACCCCGGGGGAACACCGGGGAGCTGTTTTTT,CSVKPRGNTGELFF
TRBV5-1,-,-,TRBJ2-1,TGCGCCAGCAGCTTCCCTAGCGAAGGCAATGAGCAGTTCTTC,CASSFPSEGNEQFF
TRBV30,-,-,TRBJ2-7,TGTGCCTGGTCCCGAGGGATTTCCTACGAGCAGTACTTC,CAWSRGISYEQYF
TRBV14,-,few,TRBJ2-1,TGTGCCAGCAGCCCCTTAACAGGGAATGAGCAGTTCTTC,CASSPLTGNEQFF
TRBV4-2,TRBD1,-,TRBJ1-4,TGTGCCAGCAGCCAAGGACAGGGGGCGGGTGAAAAACTGTTTTTT,CASSQGQGAGEKLFF
TRBV25-1,-,-,TRBJ2-1,TGTGCCAGCGCTAGTAAGAGCGGAGCCTACAATGAGCAGTTCTTC,CASASKSGAYNEQFF
TRBV2,-,few,TRBJ2-2,TGTGCCAGCACCTCGGCAACCTCGAACACCGGGGAGCTGTTTTTT,CASTSATSNTGELFF
TRBV2,-,-,TRBJ1-2,TGTGCCAGCTCCACGGGCGGGGGCTACACCTTC,CASSTGGGYTF
TRBV10-3,TRBD2,-,TRBJ2-2,TGTGCCATCAGTGGACTAGCGGGAGGTTACCCGGGGGAGCTGTTTTTT,CAISGLAGGYPGELFF
TRBV15,-,-,TRBJ2-5,TGTGCCACCAGCATAGGGAGTTTGGGAGAGACCCAGTACTTC,CATSIGSLGETQYF
TRBV5-1,-,-,TRBJ1-3,TGCGCCAGCAGCGCCGGACAAGGGCGAGGTGGAAACACCATATATTTT,CASSAGQGRGGNTIYF
TRBV5-5,TRBD2,-,TRBJ2-1,TGTGCCAGCAGCGGGAGGGCCTCCTACAATGAGCAGTTCTTC,CASSGRASYNEQFF
TRBV27,-,-,TRBJ2-7,TGTGCCAGCGCCTCACAGGAGAGCTCCTACGAGCAGTACTTC,CASASQESSYEQYF
TRBV29-1,TRBD1,-,TRBJ1-2,TGCAGCGTCGGGACAGGAAATAACTATGGCTACACCTTC,CSVGTGNNYGYTF
TRBV2,-,-,TRBJ1-5,TGTGCCAGCAGTGTCAGGGTCAATAGCAATCAGCCCCAGCATTTT,CASSVRVNSNQPQHF
TRBV6-6,-,once,TRBJ1-5,TGTGCCAGCAGTACTATGAATCAGCCCCAGCATTTT,CASSTMNQPQHF
TRBV18,-,-,TRBJ1-5,TGTGCCAGCTCACCGGCGGGTGGGTGGAATCAGCCCCAGCATTTT,CASSPAGGWNQPQHF
TRBV7-2,-,-,TRBJ2-7,TGTGCCAGCAGCCTCGGGGGCTCGAGGGGAACCTACGAGCAGTACTTC,CASSLGGSRGTYEQYF
TRBV4-1,TRBD1,many,TRBJ2-2,TGCGCCAGCAGCCAAGGGGACAGAGACACCGGGGAGCTGTTTTTT,CASSQGDRDTGELFF
TRBV2,TRBD2,-,TRBJ2-7,TGTGCCAGCAGACGACTAGCGGGGAAGCCGCGGAAGGGTTTC,CASRRLAGKPRKGF
TRBV10-3,TRBD2,once,TRBJ2-3,TGTGCCATCAGTAGGCGGGAGACAATAGTAGATACGCAGTATTTT,CAISRRETIVDTQYF
TRBV30,TRBD2,-,TRBJ2-2,TGTGCCTGGAGCGTAGGACTAGCGGGGTCCACCGGGGAGCTGTTTTTT,CAWSVGLAGSTGELFF
TRBV7-9,TRBD1,-,TRBJ1-3,TGTGCCAGCAGCACTCCCGGGACAGGGGTGGGAAACACCATATATTTT,CASSTPGTGVGNTIYF
TRBV2,-,many,TRBJ1-2,TGTGCCAGCAGTTTCGGACAGACTGGCTACACCTTC,CASSFGQTGYTF